These T cell receptor beta chains were read from a single sample in a study of shared clonotypes between healthy human individuals. The table came from immunoSEQ multiplex PCR; TCRdb's copy has only in-frame clones and leaves some out. This sample carries around 720,000 clones, 73% of them seen once, and the ten largest clones take roughly 1.9%. Sequencing was done on a sample of memory CD4+ T cells sorted from blood. All receptors derive from a woman aged 25 to 39 in good health. Both conserved end residues are part of each CDR3. A D gene is named only where the DNA matches it firmly. Part of the rows lack a size; the others show once, few, many or a class for expanded clones.

clone_size j_call v_call d_call cdr3_nt cdr3_aa
. TRBJ2-1 TRBV4-2 . TGTGCCAGCAGCCTACCGACAGGTAGCTCCTACAATGAGCAGTTCTTC CASSLPTGSSYNEQFF
. TRBJ2-2 TRBV27 TRBD1 TGTGCCAGCAGTGTGTGGACAGGGAGGTCTGGGGAGCTGTTTTTT CASSVWTGRSGELFF
many TRBJ1-2 TRBV19 TRBD1 TGTGCCAGCGGACAGGGGAGGTATGGCTACACCTTC CASGQGRYGYTF
. TRBJ2-1 TRBV16 TRBD2 TGTGCCAGCAGCCAATCGGCTAGCGGAATCAATGAGCAGTTCTTC CASSQSASGINEQFF
. TRBJ1-1 TRBV10-2 TRBD1 TGCGCCAGCAGTATACAGGGGGGCACTGAAGCTTTCTTT CASSIQGGTEAFF
few TRBJ2-3 TRBV11-2 . TGTGCCAGCAGCCCCCCGCCAGCAGATACGCAGTATTTT CASSPPPADTQYF
. TRBJ1-2 TRBV5-4 . TGTGCCAGCAGCGTGGGTCGGCAGTCCCTCTATGGCTACACCTTC CASSVGRQSLYGYTF
. TRBJ1-5 TRBV21-1 . TGTGCCAGCAGCAAAGCGGGCAGGACGATTAATCAGCCCCAGCATTTT CASSKAGRTINQPQHF
. TRBJ2-3 TRBV10-3 . TGTGCCATCAGTGAGGGGTTGAGCACAGATACGCAGTATTTT CAISEGLSTDTQYF
. TRBJ2-1 TRBV7-2 TRBD2 TGTGCCAGCAGCGCCGGGACTAGATTGTACAATGAGCAGTTCTTC CASSAGTRLYNEQFF
. TRBJ2-3 TRBV11-2 . TGTGCCAGCAGAGGGTCCTCAGCCTATGGAGATACGCAGTATTTT CASRGSSAYGDTQYF
. TRBJ2-5 TRBV5-4 TRBD1 TGTGCCAGCAGCGGGACAGACCAAGAGACCCAGTACTTC CASSGTDQETQYF
. TRBJ1-4 TRBV6-6 . TGTGCCAGCAGTTACTCGCGGTCAGGGGCTAATGAAAAACTGTTTTTT CASSYSRSGANEKLFF
. TRBJ2-7 TRBV4-1 . TGCGCCAGCAGCCAAGATAGATTCCACCCTTTGGGACCCACCTACGAGCAGTACTTC CASSQDRFHPLGPTYEQYF
. TRBJ2-7 TRBV28 . TGTGCCAGTTGCGGGATACCTTCAACAGGCGCCTACGAGCAGTACTTC CASCGIPSTGAYEQYF
once TRBJ2-7 TRBV7-9 . TGTGCCAGCACGACGGGGCTTTACGAGCAGTACTTC CASTTGLYEQYF
once TRBJ1-6 TRBV28 TRBD1 TGTGCCAGCAGGGATCGGACAGGGGGTAAATCACCCCTCCACTTT CASRDRTGGKSPLHF
. TRBJ2-3 TRBV7-9 . TGTGCCAGCAGCAGGGGACTCCCGAGCACAGATACGCAGTATTTT CASSRGLPSTDTQYF
. TRBJ2-3 TRBV28 . TGTGCCAGCACCTTTCGGCCAGCAGATACGCAGTATTTT CASTFRPADTQYF
. TRBJ1-1 TRBV19 . TGTGCCAGTAGTATTTGGGGGATGAACACTGAAGCTTTCTTT CASSIWGMNTEAFF
. TRBJ1-5 TRBV2 . TGTGCCAGCAGTGGGGAGGGCAATCAGCCCCAGCATTTT CASSGEGNQPQHF
. TRBJ1-3 TRBV11-2 . TGTGCCAGCAGCCGACCTTTGGACACCATATATTTT CASSRPLDTIYF
. TRBJ2-1 TRBV5-8 . TGTGCCAGCAGCTCGGAGGGACGGATCCGAAATGAGCAGTTCTTC CASSSEGRIRNEQFF
. TRBJ2-7 TRBV19 TRBD1 TGTGCCAGTAGTCCGGGTTGGGCGCAGGGGGACCCCGAGCAGTACTTC CASSPGWAQGDPEQYF
. TRBJ1-1 TRBV7-9 TRBD1 TGTGCCAGCAGGTTACAGGGGGTAGAGAACACTGAAGCTTTCTTT CASRLQGVENTEAFF
. TRBJ2-3 TRBV6-1 . TGTGCCAGCAGCGATACAGGAGGGGATACGCAGTATTTT CASSDTGGDTQYF
. TRBJ2-2 TRBV25-1 TRBD1 TGTGCCAGCAGCCCGACAGGGGGCGGGGAGCTGTTTTTT CASSPTGGGELFF
. TRBJ1-5 TRBV27 . TGTGCCAGCAGTCCTCTGGGCAGGGGCGATCAGCCCCAGCATTTT CASSPLGRGDQPQHF
. TRBJ1-4 TRBV19 TRBD1 TGTGCCAGTAGTATTGGGACAGGGTATGAAAAACTGTTTTTT CASSIGTGYEKLFF
. TRBJ2-1 TRBV6-4 TRBD1 TGTGCCAGCAGTGACTCGAAACAGGGGGAGAGCAATGAGCAGTTCTTC CASSDSKQGESNEQFF
. TRBJ2-6 TRBV2 . TGTGCCAGCAGTCCCTGGGGGTCTGGGGCCAACGTCCTGACTTTC CASSPWGSGANVLTF
. TRBJ2-1 TRBV28 . TGTGCCAGCAGTCCGACCCCTGGTTGGTACAATGAGCAGTTCTTC CASSPTPGWYNEQFF
. TRBJ2-5 TRBV5-5 . TGTGCCAGCAGCCTTCGGACGACTCAAGAGACCCAGTACTTC CASSLRTTQETQYF